This T cell receptor beta chain appears in the sequencing data of a study of breast tumors, draining lymph nodes, adjacent tissues (dated by TCRdb to 2016 to 2017). With respect to the entire study: The study compared TCR beta repertoires across tumor, adjacent nontumor tissue and axillary lymph nodes from breast cancer patients. The study aimed to assess the relationships and possible T-cell exchange between tumor, surrounding tissue and draining lymph node repertoires in human breast cancer.

Study-level results and caveats: In luminal-like breast cancer, tumor and nontumor tissue repertoires resembled each other significantly more than in basal-like breast cancer. The study presented the conclusion that tumor T cells originate in lymph nodes as consistent with a hypothesis, not as something directly demonstrated. Tumor T-cell repertoires showed less diversity than lymph node repertoires and more diversity than nontumor tissue repertoires, and tumor T-cell repertoires showed preferential V and J gene usage. The data were judged consistent with most tumor T cells deriving from the lymph node and then expanding within tumor tissue.

The sequencer was an Illumina HiSeq 2000. Multiplex PCR amplification was used to generate the TCR beta chain libraries. High-throughput sequencing was used to analyze the amplified TCR beta chain products. TCRdb reanalyzed the raw reads on its own, using fastp at Q25 for trimming and MiXCR for clone calling, and kept in-frame beta chains. Each entry merges the rows of one CDR3 protein and shows their most common DNA and genes. The sample has 70,000 to 95,000 distinct CDR3 sequences on record, roughly a fifth of them singletons. Around 2.5% of the sample is held by the ten biggest clonotypes. CDR3 length: 15 amino acids, cysteine to phenylalanine. Only CDR3 DNA is held: 45 bases, read in frame from base 1. The germline V gene gives CDR1 as SGHNT and CDR2 as YENEEA. Unmatched junction bases come to 4, with V trimmed by 1 base and J by 4 bases. The lymph node samples were taken from the axillary draining lymph nodes of breast cancer patients.

This clonotype showed up many times. The clone's antigen remains unknown. Base qualities are not at hand, and no much larger clone is one base apart. The chain was built from TRBV11-3 and TRBJ2-1, and 7 bases in between align with TRBD1. The sequencing sample was made of axillary lymph node tissue. The clonotype originates from a female donor with breast cancer. Some clones in this sample may be carry-over from other donors' samples. The bases are TGTGCCAGCAGCTTAGGACAGGGCCAGTACAATGAGCAGTTCTTC. Its coded protein is CASSLGQGQYNEQFF.